This TCR beta chain emerged from a study of cytomegalovirus exposure and HLA in healthy donors. Study results and limitations: According to a later analysis, donors in an Asian-associated ancestry cluster reportedly had fewer N-insertions than the approximately 720-donor mean. The productive fraction for most TCR beta V segments was about 87% or about 30% in an earlier analysis.

For this clone: As yet, its antigen is unknown.

Looked up from germline, CDR1 is MDHEN and CDR2 is SYDVKM. CDR3 length: 16 residues. V was shortened by 6 bases and J by 0 bases, with 15 bases between the two germline ends. Use of 60 Vbeta and 13 Jbeta primers characterized the PCR. The data were produced by immunoSEQ multiplex PCR, yet TCRdb's version contains in-frame clones alone and is incomplete. The sample consists of 150,000 to 250,000 clones, roughly four fifths of them appearing once. Healthy bone marrow donors formed the donor group. The donors, nominally healthy at sampling, likely had unrecorded immune exposures. The sequenced material came from PBMCs. The TCR was taken from a woman in her forties or fifties in good health and CMV-seropositive. The V and J genes are TRBV28 and TRBJ1-3; D is ambiguous. The DNA of the CDR3 is TGTGCCAGCAGCTCCCTCAGCGAGAGCTCTGGAAACACCATATATTTT. Its translation: CASSSLSESSGNTIYF.